This TCR beta chain was sequenced in a study of blood T cell repertoires in COVID-19. Overall study context: Acute-phase and convalescent COVID-19 samples originated in the United States, Italy and Spain. PBMCs, B-cell-depleted T cells, or T cells were the source of the cDNA or gDNA that made up the material.

As processed by the authors: Estimates of nucleated cell counts were drawn from the amplification of reference gene primers. Clones were read by immunoSEQ multiplex PCR, and TCRdb kept only the in-frame ones, dropping some. V, J and clone size are those of that table, while D and trimming were read from the DNA. The profile shows some 140,000 clones, around three quarters of them singletons. Germline V gene sequence: CDR1 SGHTA, CDR2 FQGNSA. The CDR3 consists of 14 residues. Trimming cost V 2 bases and J 2 bases, with 8 bases left between them. The chain is built from TRBV7-2 and TRBJ2-3, with D perhaps matching TRBD1 (5 bases). This receptor was obtained from a man in his 60s with acute or convalescent COVID-19. Sequenced: peripheral blood. Here the CDR3 reads CASSLSRDTDTQYF. CDR3 bases: TGTGCCAGCAGCTTAAGCAGGGACACAGATACGCAGTATTTT.